This TCR beta chain was obtained from a study of PD-1 blockade in mismatch repair-deficient tumors. Study details: All were previously treated, progressing patients with some twelve mismatch repair-deficient cancer types.

TCRs were sequenced from a few patients responding to pembrolizumab. Repertoires were generated with immunoSEQ multiplex PCR, while TCRdb's copy carries only in-frame clones and drops some. The table lists 60,000 to 75,000 clones, approximately 88% of them singletons. A remark on this clone: What it binds is not known.

Study-wide points: Tumor-resident clones, often absent from pretreatment blood, expanded after pembrolizumab and then contracted.

The source of this sequence is an adult with mismatch repair-deficient cancer. Sequences were derived from peripheral blood, sampled 52 weeks after starting pembrolizumab.

The CDR3 loop is CSVEGGQQETQYF. As DNA, the CDR3 is TGCAGCGTTGAAGGGGGCCAGCAAGAGACCCAGTACTTC. This chain joins TRBV29-1 and TRBJ2-5, with D perhaps TRBD1 (5 bases). This CDR3 is built from 13 residues. Per the germline V gene, CDR1 is SQVTM and CDR2 is ANQGSEA. Trimming shortened V by 1 base and J by 2 bases, and 8 bases separated the two germline ends.